This T cell receptor (beta chain) was found in a study of shared clonotypes between healthy human individuals. Naive-designated CD8 cells lacked CD45RO, were positively enriched for CCR7, and omitted terminally differentiated effector memory CD45RA+ cells. The table came from immunoSEQ multiplex PCR; TCRdb's copy has only in-frame clones and leaves some out. Among about 2.1 million clones, about 94% were seen once, and the ten largest hold roughly 1.7%. Details on this clone: What it binds is not known.

Study results and caveats: Clonotype sharing across donors was expected to vary with sequencing depth.

V was clipped by 2 bases and J by 5 bases; unmatched bases: 7. The length of the CDR3 is 15 residues. Germline V gene data show CDR1 as MNHEY and CDR2 as SMNVEV (reference sequence). The TCR sequence derives from a young man in good health. Some clones in this sample may be carry-over from other donors' samples. Sequenced material: naive CD8+ T cells from PBMCs. This rearrangement joins TRBV27 to TRBJ2-7, with 9 nucleotides matching TRBD2. The CDR3 region is CASSLAGGPWDEQYF. The CDR3 coding sequence is TGTGCCAGCAGTTTAGCGGGAGGGCCTTGGGACGAGCAGTACTTC.